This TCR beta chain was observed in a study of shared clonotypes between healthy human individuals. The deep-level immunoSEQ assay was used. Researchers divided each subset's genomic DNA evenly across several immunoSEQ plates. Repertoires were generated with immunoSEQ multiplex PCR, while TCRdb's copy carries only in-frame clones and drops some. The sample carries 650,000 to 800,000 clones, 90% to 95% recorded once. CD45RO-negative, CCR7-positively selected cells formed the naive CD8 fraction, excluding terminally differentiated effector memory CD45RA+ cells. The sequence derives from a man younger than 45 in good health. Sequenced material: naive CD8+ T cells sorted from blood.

The CDR3 here is CASSSHRGGGTDTQYF. The CDR3 nucleotides read TGTGCCAGCAGCTCCCACAGGGGAGGGGGCACAGATACGCAGTATTTT. J is TRBJ2-3 and V is TRBV7-3, with D possibly called TRBD1 or TRBD2 (7 bases each). In germline, CDR1 is SGHTA, CDR2 FQGTGA. This CDR3 contains 16 residues. Deletions cut 4 bases from V and 1 base from J, with 15 bases between.